Sequencing of this T cell receptor (beta chain) was carried out in a study of shared clonotypes between healthy human individuals. In the study's own analysis: With immunoSEQ giving junction-only sequences and no quality scores, filtering differed. Libraries were prepared by immunoSEQ multiplex PCR; TCRdb keeps only in-frame clonotypes and omits some of them. V and J calls plus clone size are reproduced from that table; the DNA served to infer D and trimming. The sample lists over a million clones; roughly 74% were seen once. This clonotype originated in a man younger than 30 in good health. Some clones in this sample may be carry-over from other donors' samples. The sequenced material came from memory CD4+ T cells from PBMCs. Subset described: CD45RA-negative fraction.

In DNA, the CDR3 is TGTGCCAGCAGCCCAACGGGGGATTCTTATGGCTACACCTTC. It codes for CASSPTGDSYGYTF. The rearrangement joins TRBV7-9 to TRBJ1-2, with TRBD1 as a possible D gene (5 bases). CDR3 length: 14 residues. Trimming removed 5 bases from V and 5 bases from J, with 15 bases in between. The germline V gene has CDR1 SEHNR and CDR2 FQNEAQ (reference sequence).